These 21 T cell receptor beta chains were sequenced from one sample in a study of breast tumors, draining lymph nodes, adjacent tissues. TCRdb fed the multiplex PCR reads into MiXCR, producing one record per CDR3 protein. The sample records some 22,000 distinct CDR3 sequences, approximately 40% being singletons. Sequencing used breast tumor tissue. The receptors stem from a female donor with breast cancer. Some clones in this sample may be carry-over from other donors' samples.

This clonotype occurred many times. The genes are TRBV7-8 and TRBJ1-1; D gene ambiguous. V was cut by 4 bases and J by 3 bases, with 12 bases left in between. There are 14 residues in the CDR3. Germline values: CDR1 SGHVS, CDR2 FQNEAQ. DNA of the CDR3: TGTGCCAGCAGCTCCGAGGGTCTTCACACTGAAGCTTTCTTT. Protein: CASSSEGLHTEAFF.

This clonotype occurred many times. The chain links TRBV29-1 to TRBJ2-7; 8 nucleotides match TRBD1. V shed 4 bases, J shed 1 base, and the junction held 9 bases outside the gene matches. The germline CDR1 and CDR2 sequences are SQVTM and ANQGSEA. CDR3 length: 15 amino acids. In nucleotides, the CDR3 is TGCAGCGTTGTCCCGACAGGGGCCATTTCCTACGAGCAGTACTTC. It is translated as CSVVPTGAISYEQYF.

This clonotype was observed many times. V gene TRBV19 combines with J gene TRBJ1-1, with no clear D. The CDR3 extends over 13 amino acids. With 2 bases removed from V and 4 bases from J, the gap between germline ends came to 8 bases. Germline CDR1 reads LNHDA; CDR2 reads SQIVND (reference sequence). CDR3 in amino acids: CASSIRAGTEAFF. CDR3 bases: TGTGCCAGTAGTATAAGGGCGGGCACTGAAGCTTTCTTT. Filled out from reference TRBV19 and TRBJ1-1, the complete variable domain reads DGGITQSPKYLFRKEGQNVTLSCEQNLNHDAMYWYRQDPGQGLRLIYYSQIVNDFQKGDIAEGYSVSREKKESFPLTVTSAQKNPTAFYLCASSIRAGTEAFFGQGTRLTVV.

This clonotype was found a few times. This chain uses TRBV12-3 or TRBV12-4 with TRBJ2-1; D is perhaps TRBD2 (5 bases). The CDR3 is 11 residues long. V lost 4 bases and J lost 9, with 7 bases in between. This CDR3 reads CASSWTFEQFF. In DNA form, the CDR3 reads TGTGCCAGCAGTTGGACTTTTGAGCAGTTCTTC.

This clonotype was recorded at least ten times. The J gene is TRBJ1-2, the V gene TRBV15, with D unresolved. Germline V lookup: CDR1 LNHNV, CDR2 YYDKDF (reference sequence). V lost 0 bases and J lost 4, with 12 bases in between. The CDR3 has 15 amino acids. The CDR3 sequence: CATSRDLGWGYGYTF. The CDR3 DNA is TGTGCCACCAGCAGAGATCTCGGGTGGGGCTATGGCTACACCTTC.

CDR3 loop: CASSSPSGYEQYF. The CDR3 DNA sequence: TGTGCCAGCAGCTCCCCTTCCGGCTACGAGCAGTACTTC. The V and J genes are TRBV9 and TRBJ2-7; no reliable D call. CDR1 and CDR2 from the germline V gene are SGDLS and YYNGEE. V was pared by 4 bases and J by 3 bases, with 11 bases between. This CDR3 comprises 13 residues. The complete variable domain, with remaining parts taken from reference TRBV9 and TRBJ2-7, reads DSGVTQTPKHLITATGQRVTLRCSPRSGDLSVYWYQQSLDQGLQFLIQYYNGEERAKGNILERFSAQQFPDLHSELNLSSLELGDSALYFCASSSPSGYEQYFGPGTRLTVT.

The DNA for the CDR3 is TGCAGTGCTACTACGATAGCGGGGTCTAGCACAGATACGCAGTATTTT. As protein: CSATTIAGSSTDTQYF. The chain combines TRBV20-1 with TRBJ2-3; 8 nucleotides agree with TRBD2. Germline V gene lookup returns CDR1 DFQATT and CDR2 SNEGSKA (reference sequence). V shed 4 bases, J shed 0 bases, and the junction held 9 bases outside the gene matches. The CDR3 extends over 16 amino acids.

The rearrangement joins TRBV6-5 to TRBJ2-5, with D perhaps TRBD1 (5 bases). Trimming cost V 4 bases and J 5 bases, with 14 bases left between them. There are 14 residues in the CDR3. In germline, CDR1 is MNHEY, CDR2 SVGAGI. CDR3 protein: CASSSVRAPETQYF. The CDR3 bases are TGTGCCAGCAGTTCGGTCAGGGCCCCTGAGACCCAGTACTTC.

This clonotype has at least ten counts. Here the CDR3 reads CASRKYYGYTF. The CDR3 DNA reads TGTGCCAGCAGAAAATACTATGGCTACACCTTC. This sequence joins TRBV12-3 or TRBV12-4 and TRBJ1-2; D uncertain. The CDR3 is 11 amino acids. Trimming removed 6 bases from V and 3 bases from J, with 5 bases in between.

This clonotype was seen more than once but under ten times. The genes are TRBV2 and TRBJ1-2, with D tentatively TRBD1 (5 bases). Trimming took off 9 bases at V and 3 bases at J, with 8 bases between the two ends. This CDR3 region has 11 residues. The germline V gene has CDR1 SNHLY and CDR2 FYNNEI. The CDR3 DNA reads TGTGCCAGAGAGACAGACTATGGCTACACCTTC. It yields the protein CARETDYGYTF.

This clonotype was counted at least ten times. The V call is TRBV7-9, the J call TRBJ2-3; 14 bases line up with TRBD2. Per the germline V gene, CDR1 is SEHNR and CDR2 is FQNEAQ (reference sequence). The CDR3 spans 17 residues. Unmatched junction bases numbered 5, after V lost 3 bases and J lost 3 bases. CDR3 sequence reads: CASSFGTSGSRTDTQYF. DNA of the CDR3: TGTGCCAGCAGCTTCGGGACTAGCGGGAGCCGGACAGATACGCAGTATTTT.

This CDR3 is CASSLTRPDTQYF. CDR3 DNA sequence: TGTGCCAGCAGCTTAACCAGGCCAGATACGCAGTATTTT. The chain links TRBV7-6 to TRBJ2-3; no firm D call. CDR1 is SGHVS, CDR2 FNYEAQ, per germline. The CDR3 has 13 amino acids. Trimming removed 2 bases from V and 4 bases from J, with 7 bases in between.

This clonotype was picked up one time. The genes are TRBV7-6 and TRBJ1-1, with 7 bases aligning to TRBD1. The V gene end was trimmed by 5 bases and the J gene end by 6 bases; junction bases not matched to a gene: 15. Germline lookup yields CDR1 SGHVS and CDR2 FNYEAQ. This CDR3 has 16 residues. The CDR3 spells CASSRSGGGTVSEAFF. CDR3 DNA sequence: TGTGCCAGCAGCCGAAGTGGGGGGGGGACAGTCTCTGAAGCTTTCTTT.

This sequence joins TRBV11-2 and TRBJ1-5; 10 bases line up with TRBD1. CDR1 and CDR2 (germline): SGHAT, FQNNGV. Germline trimming cut 1 base from V and 4 bases from J; bases unmatched to any gene: 4. This CDR3 spans 16 amino acids. The CDR3 loop is CASSLVAGQGNQPQHF. CDR3 sequence (DNA): TGTGCCAGCAGCTTAGTAGCGGGACAGGGGAATCAGCCCCAGCATTTT.

The V gene is TRBV7-9, the J gene TRBJ2-7, with TRBD2 as a possible D gene (5 bases). The CDR3 is 17 residues long. CDR1 and CDR2 from the germline V gene are SEHNR and FQNEAQ (reference sequence). The V end lost 2 bases, the J end lost 4 bases, and 21 bases lay between the germline ends. The CDR3, as DNA: TGTGCCAGCAGCTTAAGCGACCCTAGCTCTCGGGGTTACGAGCAGTACTTC. Its protein is CASSLSDPSSRGYEQYF.

In this sample, this clonotype turned up many times. J is TRBJ2-1 and V is TRBV24-1; the D call may be TRBD1 or TRBD2 (6 bases each). The CDR3 runs to 13 residues. CDR1 is KGHDR and CDR2 is SFDVKD in the germline V gene. V was trimmed by 5 bases and J by 12 bases, leaving 16 bases between them. The CDR3 DNA reads as TGTGCCACCAGTGTCCCGGGGGCGGCGAGGCAGTTCTTC. It translates to CATSVPGAARQFF.

This clonotype has a count of ten or more. The chain combines TRBV19 with TRBJ1-5; 8 nucleotides agree with TRBD1. V shed 7 bases and J 0 bases; nucleotides not matched to a gene: 11. There are 17 residues in the CDR3. CDR1 and CDR2 from the germline V gene are LNHDA and SQIVND (reference sequence). The CDR3 sequence: CASTHGQGPYSNQPQHF. The CDR3 DNA reads TGTGCCAGTACCCATGGACAGGGCCCTTATAGCAATCAGCCCCAGCATTTT.

The chain recombines TRBV6-5 with TRBJ2-7; unclear D gene. CDR3 length equals 15 residues. Germline CDR1 MNHEY, CDR2 SVGAGI. V lost 3 bases and J lost 4, with 16 bases in between. CDR3 coding DNA: TGTGCCAGCAGTTATCGGCCTCTGGGGTTGTACGAGCAGTACTTC. This encodes CASSYRPLGLYEQYF.

This clonotype was detected only a few times. The chain is built from TRBV4-1 and TRBJ1-5; D unclear. The V end lost 2 bases, the J end lost 4 bases, and 9 bases lay between the germline ends. The germline V gene encodes CDR1 MGHRA and CDR2 YSYEKL. This CDR3 region has 14 residues. In DNA form, the CDR3 reads TGCGCCAGCAGCCAAACGGACGGGAATCAGCCCCAGCATTTT. Translating it yields CASSQTDGNQPQHF.

V gene TRBV5-1 combines with J gene TRBJ2-2, with 10 bases lining up with TRBD2. The length of the CDR3 is 15 residues. Germline CDR1 SGHRS, CDR2 YFSETQ. V was pared by 4 bases and J by 6 bases, with 6 bases of the junction left unmatched. The CDR3 sequence: CASSRERGGPGELFF. The CDR3 nucleotides are TGCGCCAGCAGCAGGGAGCGGGGGGGTCCCGGGGAGCTGTTTTTT.

The J gene is TRBJ1-3, the V gene TRBV3-1, with D perhaps matching TRBD1 (5 bases). V lost 3 bases to trimming and J lost 0 bases, with 15 bases between them. The CDR3 covers 17 residues. Per germline, CDR1 LGHDT and CDR2 YNNKEL (reference sequence). Here the CDR3 DNA reads TGTGCCAGCAGCCAGTTCTTACAGGCCCTCTCTGGAAACACCATATATTTT. As protein: CASSQFLQALSGNTIYF. The full variable domain, completed using reference TRBV3-1 and TRBJ1-3, is DTAVSQTPKYLVTQMGNDKSIKCEQNLGHDTMYWYKQDSKKFLKIMFSYNNKELIINETVPNRFSPKSPDKAHLNLHINSLELGDSAVYFCASSQFLQALSGNTIYFGEGSWLTVV.